This TCR beta chain was recorded in a study of T-cell reconstitution after alpha-beta-depleted transplantation in children. Molecular barcoding with unique molecular identifiers was used for the TCRbeta library. A single record per CDR3 protein comes from TCRdb applying MiXCR to the PCR reads. Of fewer than 1 million distinct CDR3 sequences in the sample, roughly 15% were seen once. CDR1 and CDR2 from the germline V gene are MNHEY and SVGEGT. J lost 1 base, V lost 4 bases, and 4 bases had no gene match. The CDR3 totals 16 residues. The study's findings and limits: There were some patients whose high TCRbeta diversity at day 60 came from surviving recipient T cells and thymic progenitors. A year post-transplant, T-cell counts and diversity derived mostly from newly produced T cells. Expanded graft clones numbering several hundred reportedly gave rise to alpha-beta T cells about two months after transplant.

This clonotype was seen more than once but under ten times. Its antigen is undetermined. Source: PBMCs, mostly from graft donor cells, taken 360 days after TCRalphabeta/CD19-depleted stem cell transplant. The rearrangement joins TRBV6-2 or TRBV6-3 to TRBJ2-3; 11 bases fit TRBD2. This clonotype originated in a male patient younger than 18 who had a stem cell transplant for acute lymphoblastic leukemia, so the T cells may come from the graft donor. Here the CDR3 DNA reads TGTGCCAGCAGTTTTCCGGGACTAGCGGGCACAGATACGCAGTATTTT. As protein: CASSFPGLAGTDTQYF.